These 10 T cell receptor beta chains share one sample of origin, sequenced in a study of beta chain features in type 1 diabetes. Sequenced material consisted of expressed TCRB transcripts (all of the isolated RNA was reverse transcribed). Here immunoSEQ multiplex PCR was the method, and the copy in TCRdb shows in-frame clones only, minus some. The table shows about 400,000 clones, with 10% to 15% occurring only once. The sequenced sample was naive CD4+ T cells from blood. The receptors stem from a man aged 18 to 35 in good health.

The chain uses TRBV28 and TRBJ2-7, with D unclear. V lost 7 bases to trimming and J lost 7 bases, with 8 bases between them. Germline assignment: CDR1 MDHEN and CDR2 SYDVKM. This CDR3 region has 10 residues. The DNA of the CDR3 is TGTGCCAGCAAATCGAGTGAGCAGTACTTC. This translates into CASKSSEQYF.

CDR3 nucleotide sequence: TGTGCCAGCAGCACTGGACAGGGCCCGTACGAGCAGTACTTC. This gives the protein CASSTGQGPYEQYF. This rearrangement joins TRBV7-2 to TRBJ2-7, with 8 bases aligning to TRBD1. The ends lost 5 bases at V and 4 bases at J; junction bases unmatched: 7. CDR3 length: 14 residues. CDR1 SGHTA and CDR2 FQGNSA come from the germline V gene.

CDR3 in DNA: TGCAGCGTATCACAGGGGGCAGGAACTAATGAAAAACTGTTTTTT. Residues: CSVSQGAGTNEKLFF. The V call is TRBV29-1, the J call TRBJ1-4; the match to TRBD1 covers 9 bases. The CDR3 covers 15 residues. From germline, CDR1 is SQVTM and CDR2 ANQGSEA. Trimming removed 6 bases from V and 1 base from J; junction bases left unmatched: 6.

V gene TRBV7-2 combines with J gene TRBJ1-2, with TRBD1 matching over 7 bases. Germline CDR1 is SGHTA and CDR2 is FQGNSA. V shed 5 bases and J 5 bases; nucleotides not matched to a gene: 14. This CDR3 contains 16 residues. CDR3 in DNA: TGTGCCAGCAGCCGTAGTCGGGGGCAGGGGGAATATGGCTACACCTTC. It translates to CASSRSRGQGEYGYTF.

The sample holds a few counts of this clone. The chain carries TRBV19 and TRBJ1-5, with TRBD1 matching over 9 bases. V lost 5 bases and J lost 7; bases outside the gene matches: 9. The CDR3 consists of 15 residues. Germline CDR1 and CDR2: LNHDA and SQIVND (reference sequence). The CDR3 reads CASSGWGQGRQPQHF. In nucleotides, the CDR3 is TGTGCCAGTAGTGGTTGGGGACAGGGCCGCCAGCCCCAGCATTTT.

This clone was observed a few times. This chain uses TRBV7-2 with TRBJ2-7; the match to TRBD2 covers 12 bases. Germline lookup yields CDR1 SGHTA and CDR2 FQGNSA. With V trimmed by 2 bases and J by 6 bases, 5 bases remained unmatched. The CDR3 runs to 15 residues. The CDR3 nucleotides are TGTGCCAGCAGCTTAATGACTAGCGGGAGTGTCGAGCAGTACTTC. Translated, it gives CASSLMTSGSVEQYF.

This rearrangement joins TRBV15 to TRBJ1-2, with unresolved D. This CDR3 spans 13 amino acids. The germline V and J ends were trimmed by 4 bases and 2 bases, with 8 bases remaining between them. Per the germline V gene, CDR1 is LNHNV and CDR2 is YYDKDF (reference sequence). This CDR3 is CATSTSVNYGYTF. CDR3 sequence (DNA): TGTGCCACCAGCACTTCCGTCAACTATGGCTACACCTTC.

A few counts support this clone. This chain uses TRBV6-5 with TRBJ2-7; a weak D match, TRBD1 (6 bases). V lost 3 bases, J lost 2 bases, and 17 bases lay in between. The CDR3 has 16 residues. Per the germline V gene, CDR1 is MNHEY and CDR2 is SVGAGI. The CDR3 bases are TGTGCCAGCAGTTATTCGTCGCAGGGGCAAACCTACGAGCAGTACTTC. Its translation is CASSYSSQGQTYEQYF.

J is TRBJ2-1 and V is TRBV5-4; D not resolved. Germline-derived CDR1 and CDR2 are SGHNT and YYREEE (reference sequence). The CDR3 runs 14 residues. V lost 0 bases, J lost 9 bases, and 13 bases lay in between. This CDR3 is CASSLDYYKSEQFF. The CDR3 nucleotides are TGTGCCAGCAGCTTGGACTATTACAAGAGTGAGCAGTTCTTC.

The chain links TRBV7-6 to TRBJ1-2; TRBD1 might be the D (6 bases). This CDR3 spans 14 amino acids. V lost 1 base and J 7 bases, leaving 13 bases between the germline ends. Germline V gives CDR1 SGHVS, CDR2 FNYEAQ. CDR3 DNA: TGTGCCAGCAGCTTAGGCCAGGGGCAGATTGGCTACACCTTC. Its protein is CASSLGQGQIGYTF.